The clone carrying this TCR beta chain has at least ten counts. CDR3 length: 12 residues. CDR1 is KGHDR and CDR2 is SFDVKD in the germline V gene. Trimming removed 3 bases from V and 9 bases from J, with 10 bases in between. The source of the sample is a study of T cells after yellow fever vaccination. General study findings and limits: Clonotypes shared by both compartments, CD4 and CD8, made up a small share.

TCRdb called the 5' RACE reads again in MiXCR, with one record for every CDR3 protein. The data contain tens of thousands of distinct CDR3 sequences, 6.6% of them singletons. The clonotype originates from a young man who received the YFV17D yellow fever vaccine. J is TRBJ1-2 and V is TRBV24-1; D remains ambiguous. The material was PBMCs, either bulk or a sorted T-cell subset (CD4+, CD8+, memory, or dextramer-sorted; not recorded which), obtained on the day of the first yellow fever vaccination. CDR3 loop: CATSDGRLSYTF. The CDR3, as DNA: TGTGCCACCAGTGATGGTCGCTTGAGCTACACCTTC.